This T cell receptor beta chain comes out of a study of blood T cell repertoires in COVID-19. About the research overall: Sites in the United States, Italy and Spain provided acute and convalescent COVID-19 samples. Sample material is recorded as cDNA or gDNA derived from T cells, B-cell-depleted T cells, or PBMCs.

Study processing details: Counts of nucleated cells, estimated from reference gene primer amplification, were obtained. Only in-frame clones appear in the TCRdb table, and some are missing; sequencing was by immunoSEQ multiplex PCR. V and J calls and clone size follow that table, whereas D and trimming were derived from the DNA. Of around 320,000 clones in the sample, approximately 88% were seen once. Germline lookup yields CDR1 PRHDT and CDR2 FYEKMQ (reference sequence). V was clipped by 0 bases and J by 3 bases, with 5 bases between them. The CDR3 runs 13 residues. Only one count was recorded for this clone.

The sample taken for sequencing was peripheral blood. The source of this sequence is a woman in her thirties who had recovered from COVID-19. J is TRBJ1-2 and V is TRBV13; D ambiguous. DNA for the CDR3: TGTGCCAGCAGCTTAGGGGCAGACTATGGCTACACCTTC. Translating gives CASSLGADYGYTF.